This TCR beta chain was captured by sequencing in a study of blood T cell repertoires in COVID-19. V lost 1 base to trimming and J lost 2 bases, with 11 bases between them. The CDR3 is 15 residues long. In germline, CDR1 is SGHAT, CDR2 FQNNGV. Clones were sequenced by immunoSEQ multiplex PCR, and TCRdb holds only the in-frame ones, with some missing. This sample yields about 38,000 clones, of which roughly 80% are seen a single time; 4.8% belongs to the top ten. By sample fraction, this clone is large. Sequences were obtained from peripheral blood. This chain connects TRBV11-2 to TRBJ1-1, with D unclear. The source of this sequence is a man aged 50 or older with active COVID-19. CDR3 amino acids: CASSLVYGFNTEAFF. The CDR3 DNA reads as TGTGCCAGCAGCTTAGTATACGGTTTTAACACTGAAGCTTTCTTT.